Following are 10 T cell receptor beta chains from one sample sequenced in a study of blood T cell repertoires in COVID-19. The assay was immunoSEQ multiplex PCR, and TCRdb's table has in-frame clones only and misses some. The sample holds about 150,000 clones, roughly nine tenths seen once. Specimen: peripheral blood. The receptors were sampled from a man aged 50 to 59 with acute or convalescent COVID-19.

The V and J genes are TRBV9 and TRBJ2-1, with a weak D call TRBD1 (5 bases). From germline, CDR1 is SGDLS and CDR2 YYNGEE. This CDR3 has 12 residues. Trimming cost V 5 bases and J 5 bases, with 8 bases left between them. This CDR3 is CASRGQDNEQFF. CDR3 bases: TGTGCCAGCAGGGGGCAGGACAATGAGCAGTTCTTC.

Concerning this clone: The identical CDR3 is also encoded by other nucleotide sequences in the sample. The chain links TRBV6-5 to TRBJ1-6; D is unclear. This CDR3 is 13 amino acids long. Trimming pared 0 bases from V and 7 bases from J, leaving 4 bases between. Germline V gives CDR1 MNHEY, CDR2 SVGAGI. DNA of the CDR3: TGTGCCAGCAGTTACTCGAGGAATTCACCCCTCCACTTT. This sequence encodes CASSYSRNSPLHF.

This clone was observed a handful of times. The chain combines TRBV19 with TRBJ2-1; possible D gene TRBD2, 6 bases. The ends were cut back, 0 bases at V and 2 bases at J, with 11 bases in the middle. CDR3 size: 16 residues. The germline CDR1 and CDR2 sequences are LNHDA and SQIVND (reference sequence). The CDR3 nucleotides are TGTGCCAGTAGTATAGAGGCGGGATTCCCCTACAATGAGCAGTTCTTC. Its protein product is CASSIEAGFPYNEQFF.

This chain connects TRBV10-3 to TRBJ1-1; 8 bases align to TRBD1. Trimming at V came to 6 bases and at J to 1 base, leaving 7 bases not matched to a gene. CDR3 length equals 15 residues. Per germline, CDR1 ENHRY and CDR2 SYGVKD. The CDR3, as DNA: TGTGCCATCAGGGACCAAGGACAGGGGAACACTGAAGCTTTCTTT. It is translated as CAIRDQGQGNTEAFF.

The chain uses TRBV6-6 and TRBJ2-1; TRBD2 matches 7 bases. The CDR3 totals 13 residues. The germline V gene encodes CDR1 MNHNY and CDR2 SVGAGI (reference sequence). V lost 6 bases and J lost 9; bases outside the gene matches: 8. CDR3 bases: TGTGCCAGCAGGATCCCACTAGCGAGTGAGCAGTTCTTC. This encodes CASRIPLASEQFF.

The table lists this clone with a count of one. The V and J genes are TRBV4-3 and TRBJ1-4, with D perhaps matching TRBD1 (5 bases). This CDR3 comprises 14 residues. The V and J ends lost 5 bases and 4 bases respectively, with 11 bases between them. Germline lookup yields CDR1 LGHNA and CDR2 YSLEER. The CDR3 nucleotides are TGCGCCAGCAGCACGACAGTATTTAATGAAAAACTGTTTTTT. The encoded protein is CASSTTVFNEKLFF.

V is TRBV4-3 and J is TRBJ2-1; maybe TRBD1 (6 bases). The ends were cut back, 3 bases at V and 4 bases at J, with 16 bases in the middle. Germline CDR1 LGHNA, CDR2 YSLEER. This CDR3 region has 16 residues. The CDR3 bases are TGCGCCAGCAGCCATGTCGTAGGACAGCTTTACAATGAGCAGTTCTTC. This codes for CASSHVVGQLYNEQFF.

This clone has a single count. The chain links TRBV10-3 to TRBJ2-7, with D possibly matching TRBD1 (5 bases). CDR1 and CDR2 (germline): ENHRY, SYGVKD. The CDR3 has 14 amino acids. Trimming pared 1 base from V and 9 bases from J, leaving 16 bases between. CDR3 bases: TGTGCCATCAGTGAGTTCGGGCAGGGTGAGCGGCAGTACGTC. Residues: CAISEFGQGERQYV.

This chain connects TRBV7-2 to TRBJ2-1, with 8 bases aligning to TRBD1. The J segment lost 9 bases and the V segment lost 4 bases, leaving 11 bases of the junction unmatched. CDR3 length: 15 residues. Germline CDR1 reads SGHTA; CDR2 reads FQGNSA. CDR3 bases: TGTGCCAGCAGCTCCGGCTGGACAGGGATCAGTGAGCAGTTCTTC. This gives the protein CASSSGWTGISEQFF.

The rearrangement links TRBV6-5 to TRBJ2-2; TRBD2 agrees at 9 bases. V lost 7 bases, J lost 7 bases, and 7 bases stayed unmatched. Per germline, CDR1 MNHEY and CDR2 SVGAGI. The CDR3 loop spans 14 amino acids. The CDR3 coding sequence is TGTGCCAGCATTGGGCTAGCGGGATACGGGGAGCTGTTTTTT. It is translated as CASIGLAGYGELFF.